This TCR beta chain was sequenced in a study of T cells in Graves' hyperthyroidism and ophthalmopathy. Study details: Initial diagnosis, before any treatment, was when peripheral blood was collected.

Regions amplified from RNA transcripts were the TCR beta CDR3 regions. In the first-round RT-PCR of the TCR CDR3, the HTBI primer set was used. A single record per CDR3 protein comes from TCRdb applying MiXCR to the multiplex PCR reads. The sample consists of 280,000 or so distinct CDR3 sequences, approximately 14% of them appearing once. Diagnosing involved the use of clinical symptoms, serum thyroxine and TRAb, thyroid ultrasound and orbital computed tomography. CDR3 length equals 17 residues. Per germline, CDR1 GTSNPN and CDR2 SVGIG (reference sequence). The ends lost 7 bases at V and 3 bases at J; junction bases unmatched: 17. This clonotype was counted only a few times.

The specimen sequenced was blood. The chain couples TRBV30 to TRBJ1-3, with 8 bases that match TRBD1. The receptor was isolated from a woman aged 45-60 years with Graves' hyperthyroidism that later progressed to Graves' ophthalmopathy. CDR3 bases: TGTGCCTCCACCCTGCCCGGGCGGACAGGGATTGGAAACACCATATATTTT. This translates into CASTLPGRTGIGNTIYF.